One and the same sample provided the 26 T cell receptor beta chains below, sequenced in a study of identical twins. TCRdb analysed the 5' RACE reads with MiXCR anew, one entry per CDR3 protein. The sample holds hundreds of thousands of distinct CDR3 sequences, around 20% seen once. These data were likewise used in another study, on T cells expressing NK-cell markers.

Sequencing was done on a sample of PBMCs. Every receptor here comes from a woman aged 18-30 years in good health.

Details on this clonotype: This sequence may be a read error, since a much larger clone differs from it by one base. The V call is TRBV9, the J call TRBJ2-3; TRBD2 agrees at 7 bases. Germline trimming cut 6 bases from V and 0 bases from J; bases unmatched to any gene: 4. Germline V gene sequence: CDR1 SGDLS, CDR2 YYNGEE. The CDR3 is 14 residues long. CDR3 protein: CASNQLASTDTQYF. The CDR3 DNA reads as TGTGCCAGCAACCAACTAGCGAGCACAGATACGCAGTATTTT. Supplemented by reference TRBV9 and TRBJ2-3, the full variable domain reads DSGVTQTPKHLITATGQRVTLRCSPRSGDLSVYWYQQSLDQGLQFLIQYYNGEERAKGNILERFSAQQFPDLHSELNLSSLELGDSALYFCASNQLASTDTQYFGPGTRLTVL.

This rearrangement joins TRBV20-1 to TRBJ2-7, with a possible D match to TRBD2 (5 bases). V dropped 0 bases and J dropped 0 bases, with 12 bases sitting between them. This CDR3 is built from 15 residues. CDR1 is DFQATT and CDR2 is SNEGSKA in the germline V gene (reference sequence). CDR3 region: CSAREAAGSSYEQYF. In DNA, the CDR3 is TGCAGTGCTAGAGAAGCGGCAGGAAGCTCCTACGAGCAGTACTTC.

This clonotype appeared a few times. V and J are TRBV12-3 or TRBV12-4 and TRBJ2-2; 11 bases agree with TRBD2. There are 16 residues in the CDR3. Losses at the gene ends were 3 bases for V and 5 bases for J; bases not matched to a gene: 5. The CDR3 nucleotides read TGTGCCAGCAGTTTTCTAGCGGGAGGTGATACCGGGGAGCTGTTTTTT. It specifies CASSFLAGGDTGELFF.

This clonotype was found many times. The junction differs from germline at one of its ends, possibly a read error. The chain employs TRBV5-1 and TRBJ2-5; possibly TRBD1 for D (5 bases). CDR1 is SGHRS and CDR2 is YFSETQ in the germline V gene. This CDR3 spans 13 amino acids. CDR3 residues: CASSLVGEETQYF. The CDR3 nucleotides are TGTGCCAGCAGTTTAGTAGGGGAAGAGACCCAGTACTTC.

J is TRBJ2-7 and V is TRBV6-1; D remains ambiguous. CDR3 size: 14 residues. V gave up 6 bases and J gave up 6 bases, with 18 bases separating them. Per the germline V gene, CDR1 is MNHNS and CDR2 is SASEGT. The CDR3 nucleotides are TGTGCCAGCAGACAGTTTGCAGGATTGGGCGAGCAGTACTTC. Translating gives CASRQFAGLGEQYF.

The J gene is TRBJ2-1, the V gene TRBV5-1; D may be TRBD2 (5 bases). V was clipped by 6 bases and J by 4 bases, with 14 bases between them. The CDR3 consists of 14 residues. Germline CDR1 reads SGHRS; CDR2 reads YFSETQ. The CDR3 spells CASKSSRGYNEQFF. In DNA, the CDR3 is TGCGCCAGCAAGTCCAGTCGAGGGTACAATGAGCAGTTCTTC.

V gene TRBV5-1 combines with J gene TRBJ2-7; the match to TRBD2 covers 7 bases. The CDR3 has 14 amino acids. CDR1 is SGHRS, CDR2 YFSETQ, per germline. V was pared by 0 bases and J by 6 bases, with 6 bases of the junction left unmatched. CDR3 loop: CASSLGSGNAEQYF. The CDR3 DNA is TGCGCCAGCAGCTTGGGCAGCGGGAACGCCGAGCAGTACTTC.

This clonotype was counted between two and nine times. CDR3 coding DNA: TGCAGTGCCGCGGACCCTAGCACAGATACGCAGTATTTT. Encoded protein: CSAADPSTDTQYF. The chain recombines TRBV20-1 with TRBJ2-3; the D is unclear. Germline V gene lookup returns CDR1 DFQATT and CDR2 SNEGSKA (reference sequence). V gave up 6 bases and J gave up 0 bases, with 10 bases separating them. CDR3 size: 13 residues.

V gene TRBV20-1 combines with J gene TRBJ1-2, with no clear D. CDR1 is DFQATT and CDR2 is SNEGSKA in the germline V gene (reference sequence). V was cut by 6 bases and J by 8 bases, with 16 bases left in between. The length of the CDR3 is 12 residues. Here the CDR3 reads CSARSLAGGYTF. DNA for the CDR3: TGCAGTGCCAGGTCCCTCGCGGGAGGCTACACCTTC.

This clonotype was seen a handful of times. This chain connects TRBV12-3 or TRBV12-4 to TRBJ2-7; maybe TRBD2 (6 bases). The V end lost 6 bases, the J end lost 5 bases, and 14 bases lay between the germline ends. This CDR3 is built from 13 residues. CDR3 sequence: CASSSLGGDEQYF. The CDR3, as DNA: TGTGCCAGCAGCTCCCTTGGAGGGGACGAGCAGTACTTC.

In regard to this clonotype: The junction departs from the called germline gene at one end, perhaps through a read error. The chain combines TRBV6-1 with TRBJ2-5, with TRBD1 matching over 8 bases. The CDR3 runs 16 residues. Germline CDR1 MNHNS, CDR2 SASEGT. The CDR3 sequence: CAISHTAGTGQETQYF. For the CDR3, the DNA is TGTGCCATCAGTCATACCGCCGGGACAGGCCAAGAGACCCAGTACTTC.

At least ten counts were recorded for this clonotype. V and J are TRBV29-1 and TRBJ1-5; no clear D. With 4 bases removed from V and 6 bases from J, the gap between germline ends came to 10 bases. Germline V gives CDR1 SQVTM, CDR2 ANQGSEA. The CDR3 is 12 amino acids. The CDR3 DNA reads TGCAGCGTTGCGGACGGAGGTCAGCCCCAGCATTTT. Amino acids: CSVADGGQPQHF. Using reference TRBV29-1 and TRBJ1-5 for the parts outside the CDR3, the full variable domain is SAVISQKPSRDICQRGTSLTIQCQVDSQVTMMFWYRQQPGQSLTLIATANQGSEATYESGFVIDKFPISRPNLTFSTLTVSNMSPEDSSIYLCSVADGGQPQHFGDGTRLSIL.

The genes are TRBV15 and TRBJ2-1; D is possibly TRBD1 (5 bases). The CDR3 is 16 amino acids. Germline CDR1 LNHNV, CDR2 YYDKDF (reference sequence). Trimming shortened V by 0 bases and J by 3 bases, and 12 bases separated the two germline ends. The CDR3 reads CATSRDRQSVYNEQFF. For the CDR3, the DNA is TGTGCCACCAGCAGAGATAGACAGTCAGTCTACAATGAGCAGTTCTTC.

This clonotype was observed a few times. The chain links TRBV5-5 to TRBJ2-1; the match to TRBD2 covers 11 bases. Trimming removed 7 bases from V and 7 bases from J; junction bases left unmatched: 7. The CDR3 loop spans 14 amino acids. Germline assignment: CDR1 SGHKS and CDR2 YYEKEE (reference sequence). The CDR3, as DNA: TGTGCCAGCTCACTAGCGGGAGCATGGAATGAGCAGTTCTTC. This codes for CASSLAGAWNEQFF.

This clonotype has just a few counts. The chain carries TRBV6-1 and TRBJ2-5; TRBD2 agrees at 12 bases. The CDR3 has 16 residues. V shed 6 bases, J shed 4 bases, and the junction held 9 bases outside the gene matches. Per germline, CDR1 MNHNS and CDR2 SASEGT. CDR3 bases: TGTGCCAGCAGCCCTAAACCGGGACTAGCGGGAGAGACCCAGTACTTC. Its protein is CASSPKPGLAGETQYF.

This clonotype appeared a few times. The CDR3 sequence is CASSFTSGAGRDTQYF. The CDR3 DNA reads TGTGCCAGCAGCTTTACTAGCGGGGCCGGTCGGGATACGCAGTATTTT. The chain combines TRBV7-3 with TRBJ2-3; 10 bases are a match to TRBD2. V was pared by 3 bases and J by 6 bases, with 9 bases of the junction left unmatched. The CDR3 has 16 amino acids. From germline, CDR1 is SGHTA and CDR2 FQGTGA.

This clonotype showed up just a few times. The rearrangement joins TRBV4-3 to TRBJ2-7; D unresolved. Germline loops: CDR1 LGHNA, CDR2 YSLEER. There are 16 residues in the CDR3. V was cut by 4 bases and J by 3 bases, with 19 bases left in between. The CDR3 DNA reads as TGCGCCAGCAGCCGGGGTGTCCAACTGGCAGACTACGAGCAGTACTTC. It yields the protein CASSRGVQLADYEQYF.

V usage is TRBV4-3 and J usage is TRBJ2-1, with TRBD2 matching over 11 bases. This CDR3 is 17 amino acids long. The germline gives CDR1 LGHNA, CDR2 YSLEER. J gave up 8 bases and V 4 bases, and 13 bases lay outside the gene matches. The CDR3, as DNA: TGCGCCAGCAGCCTCCACGCACTAGCGGGAGTAGGCTATGAGCAGTTCTTC. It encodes CASSLHALAGVGYEQFF.

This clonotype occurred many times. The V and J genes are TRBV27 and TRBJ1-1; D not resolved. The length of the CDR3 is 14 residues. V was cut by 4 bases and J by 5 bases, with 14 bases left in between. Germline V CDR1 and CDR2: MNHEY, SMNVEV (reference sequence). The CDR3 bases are TGTGCCAGCAGTTCGGGTCCCGGGTATACTGAAGCTTTCTTT. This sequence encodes CASSSGPGYTEAFF.

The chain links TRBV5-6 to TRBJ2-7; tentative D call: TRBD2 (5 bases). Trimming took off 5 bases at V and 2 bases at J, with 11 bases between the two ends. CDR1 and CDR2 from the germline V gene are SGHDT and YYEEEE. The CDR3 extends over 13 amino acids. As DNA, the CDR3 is TGTGCCAGCAGGCGAGGGTTAGCCTACGAGCAGTACTTC. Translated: CASRRGLAYEQYF.

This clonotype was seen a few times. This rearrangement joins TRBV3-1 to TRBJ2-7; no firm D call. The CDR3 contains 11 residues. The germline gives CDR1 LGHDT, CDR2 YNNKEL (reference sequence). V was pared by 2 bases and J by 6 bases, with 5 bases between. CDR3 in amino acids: CASSQRSEQYF. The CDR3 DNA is TGTGCCAGCAGCCAACGTAGCGAGCAGTACTTC.

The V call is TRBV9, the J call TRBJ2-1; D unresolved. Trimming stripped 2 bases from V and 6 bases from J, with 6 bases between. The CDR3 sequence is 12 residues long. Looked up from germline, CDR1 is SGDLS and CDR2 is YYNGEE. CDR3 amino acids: CASSVSVNEQFF. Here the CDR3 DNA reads TGTGCCAGCAGCGTCAGCGTCAATGAGCAGTTCTTC. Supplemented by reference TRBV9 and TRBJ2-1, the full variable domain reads DSGVTQTPKHLITATGQRVTLRCSPRSGDLSVYWYQQSLDQGLQFLIQYYNGEERAKGNILERFSAQQFPDLHSELNLSSLELGDSALYFCASSVSVNEQFFGPGTRLTVL.

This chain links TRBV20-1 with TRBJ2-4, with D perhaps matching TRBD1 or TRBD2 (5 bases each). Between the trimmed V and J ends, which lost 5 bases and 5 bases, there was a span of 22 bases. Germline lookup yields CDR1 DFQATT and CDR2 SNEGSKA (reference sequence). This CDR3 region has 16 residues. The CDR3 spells CSAYTGTSRPQNIQYF. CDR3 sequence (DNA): TGCAGTGCTTATACCGGGACCTCAAGACCCCAAAACATTCAGTACTTC.

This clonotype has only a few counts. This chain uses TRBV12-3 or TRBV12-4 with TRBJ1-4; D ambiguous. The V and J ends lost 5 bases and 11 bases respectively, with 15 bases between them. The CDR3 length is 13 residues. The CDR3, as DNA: TGTGCCAGCAGTCTTAACGCGGGGTATAAACTGTTTTTT. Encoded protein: CASSLNAGYKLFF.

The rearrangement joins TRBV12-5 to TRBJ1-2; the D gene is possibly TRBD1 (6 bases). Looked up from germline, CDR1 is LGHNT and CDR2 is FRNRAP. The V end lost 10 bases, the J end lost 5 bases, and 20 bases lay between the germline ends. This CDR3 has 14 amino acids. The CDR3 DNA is TGTGCTACTCGAGACAGGTCCCGCGGGTATGGCTACACCTTC. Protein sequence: CATRDRSRGYGYTF.

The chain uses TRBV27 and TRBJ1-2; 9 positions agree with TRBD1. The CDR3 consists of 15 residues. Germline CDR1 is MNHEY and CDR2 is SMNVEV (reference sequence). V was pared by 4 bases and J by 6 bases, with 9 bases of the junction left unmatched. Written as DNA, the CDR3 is TGTGCCAGCAGTTGGACCGGGACAGGGCGGGATGGCTACACCTTC. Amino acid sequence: CASSWTGTGRDGYTF.